These 14 T cell receptor beta chains originate from one sample sequenced in a study of memory CD4+ T cells and cytomegalovirus serostatus. The sort gate was single viable CD3+CD4+CD8-CD45RO+ cells for memory CD4+ T cells. Profiled with immunoSEQ multiplex PCR; TCRdb holds only in-frame clones, not every one. This sample has 55,000 to 75,000 clones, with approximately 78% found just once. Sequenced sample: memory CD4+ T cells from blood. The source is an adult in good health and CMV-seronegative.

The V gene is TRBV7-9, the J gene TRBJ1-3, with D unresolved. CDR3 length: 12 residues. V was pared by 0 bases and J by 3 bases, with 0 bases between. The germline V gene encodes CDR1 SEHNR and CDR2 FQNEAQ (reference sequence). CDR3: CASSLAGNTIYF. The CDR3 DNA is TGTGCCAGCAGCTTAGCTGGAAACACCATATATTTT.

This rearrangement joins TRBV7-6 to TRBJ1-1; no reliable D call. The germline V gene encodes CDR1 SGHVS and CDR2 FNYEAQ. The CDR3 sequence is 14 residues long. The germline V and J ends were trimmed by 5 bases and 5 bases, with 15 bases remaining between them. The CDR3 DNA is TGTGCCAGCAGCCGGACCCACGGAGGGACTGAAGCTTTCTTT. Protein: CASSRTHGGTEAFF.

V usage is TRBV18 and J usage is TRBJ2-2; possibly TRBD2 for D (5 bases). V was pared by 1 base and J by 6 bases, with 9 bases between. Germline CDR1 is KGHSH and CDR2 is LQKENI. This CDR3 spans 14 amino acids. CDR3: CASSPRKGAGELFF. The CDR3, as DNA: TGTGCCAGCTCACCACGGAAGGGAGCCGGGGAGCTGTTTTTT.

As for this clone: The same CDR3 also results from other DNA sequences found in this sample. The rearrangement uses TRBV28 and TRBJ1-1; 7 positions match TRBD1. Germline assignment: CDR1 MDHEN and CDR2 SYDVKM. The CDR3 is made up of 13 amino acids. Trimming removed 9 bases from V and 2 bases from J; junction bases left unmatched: 6. The CDR3 loop reads CASGQAGNTEAFF. The CDR3 DNA follows: TGTGCCAGTGGACAGGCGGGAAACACTGAAGCTTTCTTT.

This sequence joins TRBV19 and TRBJ1-5; perhaps TRBD1 as D (6 bases). This CDR3 region has 15 residues. Germline CDR1 LNHDA, CDR2 SQIVND (reference sequence). The V and J ends lost 3 bases and 5 bases respectively, with 14 bases between them. This CDR3 reads CASSIQGRVDQPQHF. The CDR3 nucleotides are TGTGCCAGTAGTATCCAGGGGCGGGTGGATCAGCCCCAGCATTTT.

V gene TRBV21-1 combines with J gene TRBJ1-2; the table's TRBD1 call for D was not verified on the DNA. TRBV21-1 is a recognized pseudogene. The CDR3 is made up of 15 amino acids. The CDR3 DNA sequence: TGTGCCAGCAGCCAGGGGGCAGGGACTCGCTATGGCTACACCTTC. This encodes CASSQGAGTRYGYTF.

This clone was seen only once. The V gene is TRBV11-2, the J gene TRBJ2-7; TRBD1 or TRBD2 may be the D gene (5 bases each). The CDR3 runs 15 residues. From germline, CDR1 is SGHAT and CDR2 FQNNGV. Trimming took off 5 bases at V and 3 bases at J, with 17 bases between the two ends. The CDR3 reads CASSVGPGTSYEQYF. Written as DNA, the CDR3 is TGTGCCAGCAGCGTTGGACCGGGGACCAGCTACGAGCAGTACTTC.

The chain is built from TRBV11-2 and TRBJ2-7, with TRBD2 matching over 7 bases. The V gene end was trimmed by 4 bases and the J gene end by 2 bases; junction bases not matched to a gene: 11. The CDR3 covers 16 residues. CDR1 SGHAT and CDR2 FQNNGV come from the germline V gene. The CDR3 region has the DNA TGTGCCAGCAGCTCCGCCACTAGCGCGGGGACCTACGAGCAGTACTTC. This gives the protein CASSSATSAGTYEQYF.

V is TRBV29-1 and J is TRBJ1-4; D not certain. The V gene's germline CDR1 is SQVTM and CDR2 ANQGSEA. V dropped 7 bases and J dropped 8 bases, with 17 bases sitting between them. This CDR3 is 13 amino acids long. The CDR3 is CSDGWGEEEKLFF. The CDR3, as DNA: TGCAGCGATGGTTGGGGAGAGGAGGAAAAACTGTTTTTT. Full variable domain (outside the CDR3, taken from reference TRBV29-1 and TRBJ1-4): SAVISQKPSRDICQRGTSLTIQCQVDSQVTMMFWYRQQPGQSLTLIATANQGSEATYESGFVIDKFPISRPNLTFSTLTVSNMSPEDSSIYLCSDGWGEEEKLFFGSGTQLSVL.

The V and J genes are TRBV5-1 and TRBJ2-5; TRBD2 agrees at 11 bases. J gave up 3 bases and V 4 bases, and 8 bases lay outside the gene matches. The CDR3 sequence is 16 residues long. CDR1 and CDR2 (germline): SGHRS, YFSETQ. This chain's CDR3 is CASSRGLAGAKETQYF. CDR3 nucleotide sequence: TGCGCCAGCAGCCGTGGACTAGCGGGTGCCAAAGAGACCCAGTACTTC.

The rearrangement joins TRBV18 to TRBJ1-2; TRBD1 matches 8 bases. The CDR3 length is 14 residues. V trimming: 4 bases; J trimming: 6 bases; junction bases outside the gene matches: 7. Germline CDR1 and CDR2: KGHSH and LQKENI. The CDR3 region is CASSRSLTGDGYTF. CDR3 coding DNA: TGTGCCAGCTCACGAAGCCTGACAGGGGATGGCTACACCTTC.

The chain uses TRBV6-6 and TRBJ1-4; 7 positions match TRBD1. This CDR3 contains 14 residues. J gave up 5 bases and V 6 bases, and 6 bases lay outside the gene matches. Germline loops: CDR1 MNHNY, CDR2 SVGAGI (reference sequence). In nucleotides, the CDR3 is TGTGCCAGCAGGCTCCAGGGGGGGAATGAAAAACTGTTTTTT. Amino acid sequence: CASRLQGGNEKLFF.

The chain is built from TRBV5-1 and TRBJ2-2, with TRBD2 matching 13 bases. Germline loops: CDR1 SGHRS, CDR2 YFSETQ. This CDR3 has 16 amino acids. V lost 5 bases, J lost 2 bases, and 3 bases stayed unmatched. The CDR3 region is CASRTSGGGNTGELFF. CDR3 sequence (DNA): TGCGCCAGCAGAACTAGCGGGGGGGGCAACACCGGGGAGCTGTTTTTT.

CDR3 sequence reads: CASGGRTQSYEQYF. The CDR3 DNA sequence: TGTGCCAGCGGGGGTCGGACGCAGTCTTACGAGCAGTACTTC. The J gene is TRBJ2-7, the V gene TRBV7-8; D assignment may be TRBD1 or TRBD2 (5 bases each). This CDR3 comprises 14 residues. The V gene lost 8 bases and the J gene lost 4 bases, with 18 bases spanning the gap. The germline CDR1 and CDR2 sequences are SGHVS and FQNEAQ.